This TCR beta chain was documented in a study of spatial heterogeneity in lung cancer. In the study overall: Each distinct TCR and UMI combination averaged more than ten appearances in raw reads.

Notes on the study in general: As ubiquitous and regional nonsynonymous mutations varied, counts of ubiquitous and regional expanded TCRs tracked them, respectively. Mutation tallies in tumors tracked expanded intratumoral alpha and beta TCR counts.

This clonotype is classed as medium-sized. The antigen remains undetermined. Germline V CDR1 and CDR2: SNHLY, FYNNEI. The CDR3 sequence is 13 residues long. V gave up 7 bases and J gave up 2 bases, with 10 bases separating them. One entry per CDR3 protein, called by TCRdb with MiXCR from the 5' RACE reads. Of almost 7,500 distinct CDR3 sequences in the sample, approximately 11% are singletons; the top ten hold about 10%. The time point: sample taken at primary tumor resection. Sequencing of whole RNA from tumor, nontumor lung or frozen PBMC involved no sorting. The sample was lung tumor tissue, taken at surgery. The chain links TRBV2 to TRBJ2-3; D not resolved. This TCR was sampled from a female donor with early-stage non-small cell lung cancer. The CDR3 DNA reads as TGTGCCAGCATAAGGTTACCCACAGATACGCAGTATTTT. Protein sequence: CASIRLPTDTQYF.